The present TCR beta chain was sequenced within a study of cytomegalovirus exposure and HLA in healthy donors. Amplification used 60 Vbeta primers and 13 Jbeta primers. Profiling relied on immunoSEQ multiplex PCR, and the TCRdb table lists in-frame clones only, not all of them. The repertoire holds approximately 100,000 clones, with about 81% as singletons. Germline V lookup: CDR1 LNHDA, CDR2 SQIVND (reference sequence). Trimming left V 7 bases short and J 0 bases short, with 8 bases between. The CDR3 has 13 amino acids. Material for sequencing was PBMCs. This rearrangement joins TRBV19 to TRBJ2-3; D gene ambiguous. The receptor's source is a man aged 35 to 55 in good health and CMV-seronegative. CDR3 DNA sequence: TGTGCCAGTAAACAGCTTAGCACAGATACGCAGTATTTT. This sequence encodes CASKQLSTDTQYF. Full variable domain (missing parts from reference TRBV19 and TRBJ2-3): DGGITQSPKYLFRKEGQNVTLSCEQNLNHDAMYWYRQDPGQGLRLIYYSQIVNDFQKGDIAEGYSVSREKKESFPLTVTSAQKNPTAFYLCASKQLSTDTQYFGPGTRLTVL.